This T cell receptor beta chain was captured in a study of T cells after yellow fever vaccination. Each CDR3 protein is one row after TCRdb ran MiXCR on the 5' RACE reads. The repertoire has nearly 550,000 distinct CDR3 sequences, less than 20% of them found once; the top ten carry 13% to 15%. Regarding the study as a whole: Bulk-population clonotypes that are abundant could appear as contaminants in FACS-sorted repertoires. Overlap between CD4 and CD8 compartments was detected for a small share of clonotypes.

Details on this clonotype: Its target is unknown.

This CDR3 spans 12 amino acids. Trimming left V 2 bases short and J 3 bases short, with 5 bases between. Looked up from germline, CDR1 is SGHDN and CDR2 is FVKESK. This chain uses TRBV14 with TRBJ2-7; no reliable D call. This sample comprised PBMCs, obtained 15 days after the yellow fever booster vaccination. The TCR originated in a young man who received the YFV17D yellow fever vaccine. Written as DNA, the CDR3 is TGTGCCAGCAGCCAAATTGGCTACGAGCAGTACTTC. It translates to CASSQIGYEQYF.